This T cell receptor beta chain appears in the sequencing data of a study of T cell responses to AZD1222 COVID-19 vaccine. In germline, CDR1 is LNHDA, CDR2 SQIVND (reference sequence). V shed 1 base and J shed 5 bases, with 11 bases lying between them. The CDR3 is 14 residues long. Study-wide findings and caveats: Females outnumbered males among donors, who were mostly white British; clonal diversity was possibly underestimated. Targets within unmutated variant regions were reportedly found for nearly half of spike-specific TCRs.

Profiling relied on immunoSEQ multiplex PCR, and the TCRdb table lists in-frame clones only, not all of them. The repertoire consists of 45,000 to 65,000 clones, with approximately 89% occurring once and the leading ten covering about 15%. This clone was found a few times. Antigen unknown. This chain links TRBV19 with TRBJ1-1; D uncertain. Specimen: peripheral blood, collected on day 0 of AZD1222 vaccination. The sequence came from an adult in good health. CDR3 in DNA: TGTGCCAGTAGTATAGTAGCTTATGGGACTGAAGCTTTCTTT. Translation: CASSIVAYGTEAFF.